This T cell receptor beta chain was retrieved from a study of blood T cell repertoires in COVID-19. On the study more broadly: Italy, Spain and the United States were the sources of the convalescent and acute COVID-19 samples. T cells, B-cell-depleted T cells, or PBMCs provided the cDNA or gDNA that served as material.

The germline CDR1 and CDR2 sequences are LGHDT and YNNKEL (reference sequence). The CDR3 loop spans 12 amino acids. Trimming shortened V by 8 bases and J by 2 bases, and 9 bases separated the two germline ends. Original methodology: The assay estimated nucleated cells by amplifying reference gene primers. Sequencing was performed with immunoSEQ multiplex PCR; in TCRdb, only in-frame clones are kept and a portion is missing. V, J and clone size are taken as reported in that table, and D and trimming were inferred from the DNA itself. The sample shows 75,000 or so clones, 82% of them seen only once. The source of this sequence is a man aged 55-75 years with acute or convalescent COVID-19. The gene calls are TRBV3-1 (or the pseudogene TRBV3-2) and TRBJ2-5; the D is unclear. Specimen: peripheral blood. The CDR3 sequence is CASAVSQETQYF. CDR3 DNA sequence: TGTGCCAGCGCGGTCAGTCAAGAGACCCAGTACTTC.